A single sample is the source of the 17 T cell receptor beta chains below, sequenced in a study of T cell clusters in autoimmune cytopenias. One tube held mixed TRB-A and TRB-B primer pools for touch-down PCR. TCRdb reprocessed the multiplex PCR reads, keeping one entry per CDR3 protein, no DNA. The sample has around 7,800 distinct CDR3 sequences. Each sample's input was about 270 ng genomic DNA, 40,000 or so genome equivalents. The sequenced sample was peripheral blood. The receptors originated from a human donor with an autoimmune cytopenia or autoimmune hepatitis (not recorded which).

Considering frequency, this clonotype is medium-sized. CDR3 sequence reads: CASTGTGGSETQYF. This chain joins TRBV30 and TRBJ2-5; as DNA is missing, the TRBD1 call by TCRdb cannot be tested. CDR1 is GTSNPN and CDR2 is SVGIG in the germline V gene (reference sequence). The length of the CDR3 is 14 residues. Complete variable domain (other parts from reference TRBV30 and TRBJ2-5): SQTIHQWPATLVQPVGSPLSLECTVEGTSNPNLYWYRQAAGRGLQLLFYSVGIGQISSEVPQNLSASRPQDRQFILSSKKLLLSDSGFYLCASTGTGGSETQYFGPGTRLLVL.

This chain links TRBV20-1 with TRBJ2-5; TCRdb designates TRBD1, a call that cannot be tested without DNA. There are 16 residues in the CDR3. Germline V CDR1 and CDR2: DFQATT, SNEGSKA (reference sequence). The CDR3 here is CSASKPQGPGVETQYF.

By frequency, this clonotype is medium-sized. The chain couples TRBV7-2 to TRBJ1-2; TCRdb's D call of TRBD1 is untestable without DNA. The germline gives CDR1 SGHTA, CDR2 FQGNSA. The CDR3 consists of 13 residues. The CDR3 region is CASSLQGYYGYTF.

The chain couples TRBV14 to TRBJ2-1; TCRdb calls TRBD2, which cannot be checked without DNA. This CDR3 has 17 amino acids. Germline V CDR1 and CDR2: SGHDN, FVKESK. CDR3 in amino acids: CASSQTLGLAGPNEQFF.

Judged by frequency, this clonotype is medium-sized (0.01 to 0.1%). The chain carries TRBV5-6 and TRBJ2-7. Germline-derived CDR1 and CDR2 are SGHDT and YYEEEE. This CDR3 is 13 amino acids long. CDR3 sequence reads: CASSFLDGYEQYF.

The V gene is TRBV7-9, the J gene TRBJ2-5; TCRdb names TRBD2, which stays unverified in the absence of DNA. CDR1 is SEHNR and CDR2 is FQNEAQ in the germline V gene (reference sequence). CDR3 length: 19 amino acids. The chain's CDR3 is CASSSHRVSPRASEETQYF.

This clonotype is deemed medium-sized by its frequency. The V call is TRBV15, the J call TRBJ1-2. The CDR3 covers 13 residues. CDR1 LNHNV and CDR2 YYDKDF come from the germline V gene (reference sequence). The CDR3 protein is CATSRRANYGYTF.

Its frequency marks this clonotype as medium-sized. The chain joins TRBV15 to TRBJ1-2. The length of the CDR3 is 14 residues. The germline V gene encodes CDR1 LNHNV and CDR2 YYDKDF (reference sequence). CDR3: CATSRDLDARGYTF.

This clonotype is deemed medium-sized by its frequency. CDR3 in amino acids: CAGGGNQPQHF. The genes are TRBV5-4 and TRBJ1-5; TCRdb returns TRBD1, unconfirmable since there is no DNA. This CDR3 contains 11 residues. Germline values: CDR1 SGHNT, CDR2 YYREEE (reference sequence).

The chain couples TRBV14 to TRBJ1-2; TCRdb gives TRBD1 as the D gene, but with no DNA this cannot be confirmed. The CDR3 runs to 14 residues. The germline CDR1 and CDR2 sequences are SGHDN and FVKESK. The CDR3 protein is CASSLTGTGFGYTF.

The chain uses TRBV20-1 and TRBJ1-1; TCRdb's D call of TRBD1 is untestable without DNA. Germline V gene sequence: CDR1 DFQATT, CDR2 SNEGSKA (reference sequence). The CDR3 runs 16 residues. The chain's CDR3 is CSASGTGGSSNTEAFF.

This clonotype ranks as medium-sized in terms of frequency. This sequence joins TRBV19 and TRBJ1-1; TCRdb returns TRBD1, unconfirmable since there is no DNA. Per the germline V gene, CDR1 is LNHDA and CDR2 is SQIVND (reference sequence). This CDR3 is 14 amino acids long. CDR3 in amino acids: CASSIYQGYTEAFF.

This clonotype is identified as medium-sized from frequency. CDR3 in amino acids: CASSGGASGSEVGELFF. This rearrangement joins TRBV6-1 to TRBJ2-2; TCRdb lists TRBD2, though no DNA is available to test this call. The CDR3 is 17 residues long. Germline CDR1 and CDR2: MNHNS and SASEGT.

The J gene is TRBJ2-5, the V gene TRBV5-6; TCRdb lists TRBD2, though no DNA is available to test this call. Per germline, CDR1 SGHDT and CDR2 YYEEEE. This CDR3 is built from 16 residues. CDR3 in amino acids: CASSLGLAGGVETQYF.

The gene calls are TRBV4-2 and TRBJ2-3. Germline-derived CDR1 and CDR2 are LGHNA and YNFKEQ. The length of the CDR3 is 11 residues. This CDR3 reads CASSPGGTQYF.

The chain combines TRBV20-1 with TRBJ2-3; TCRdb gives TRBD2 as the D gene, but with no DNA this cannot be confirmed. Germline CDR1 is DFQATT and CDR2 is SNEGSKA (reference sequence). There are 15 residues in the CDR3. The CDR3 loop is CSAGETSGGAPAQYF.

The chain has TRBV6-2 or TRBV6-3 and TRBJ2-5. Germline CDR1 reads MNHEY; CDR2 reads SVGEGT. CDR3 length: 16 residues. The CDR3 sequence: CASSYLNSTSQETQYF.